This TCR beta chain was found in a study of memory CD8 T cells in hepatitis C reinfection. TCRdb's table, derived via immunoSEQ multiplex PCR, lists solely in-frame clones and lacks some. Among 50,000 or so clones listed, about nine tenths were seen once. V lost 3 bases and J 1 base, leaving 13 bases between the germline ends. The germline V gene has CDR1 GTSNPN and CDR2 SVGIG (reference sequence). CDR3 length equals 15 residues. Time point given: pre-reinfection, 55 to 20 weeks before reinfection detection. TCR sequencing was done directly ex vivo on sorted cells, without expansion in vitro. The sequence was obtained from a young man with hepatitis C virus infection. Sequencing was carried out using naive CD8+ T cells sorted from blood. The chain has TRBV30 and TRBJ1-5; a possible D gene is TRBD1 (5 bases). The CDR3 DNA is TGTGCCTGGAGCCCGGGGGAGTGGAGCAATCAGCCCCAGCATTTT. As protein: CAWSPGEWSNQPQHF.